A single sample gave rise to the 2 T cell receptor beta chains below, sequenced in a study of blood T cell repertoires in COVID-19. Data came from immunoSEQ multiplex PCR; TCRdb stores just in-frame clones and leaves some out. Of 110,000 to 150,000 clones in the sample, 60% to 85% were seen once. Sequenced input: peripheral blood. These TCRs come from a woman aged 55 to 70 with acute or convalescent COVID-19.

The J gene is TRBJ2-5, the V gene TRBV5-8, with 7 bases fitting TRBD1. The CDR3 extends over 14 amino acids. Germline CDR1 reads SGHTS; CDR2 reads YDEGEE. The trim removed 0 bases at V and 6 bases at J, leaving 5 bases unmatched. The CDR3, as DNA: TGTGCCAGCAGCTTGGCGGACAGGCGAAAGACCCAGTACTTC. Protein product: CASSLADRRKTQYF.

In DNA form, the CDR3 reads TGTGCCAGCAAGTCCCCCACCTGGGGCTCATCCTACGAGCAGTACTTC. This translates into CASKSPTWGSSYEQYF. This chain connects TRBV6-6 to TRBJ2-7, with D maybe TRBD1 (5 bases). Trimming removed 7 bases from V and 1 base from J, with 20 bases in between. This CDR3 has 16 residues. The germline V gene has CDR1 MNHNY and CDR2 SVGAGI (reference sequence).